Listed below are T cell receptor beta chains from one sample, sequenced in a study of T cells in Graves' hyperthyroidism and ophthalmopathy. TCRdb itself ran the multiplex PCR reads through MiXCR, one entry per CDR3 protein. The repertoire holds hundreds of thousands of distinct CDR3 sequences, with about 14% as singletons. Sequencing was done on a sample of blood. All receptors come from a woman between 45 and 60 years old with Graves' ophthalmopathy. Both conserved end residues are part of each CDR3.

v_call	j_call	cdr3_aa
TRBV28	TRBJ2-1	CASSLRRLAGSYNEQFF
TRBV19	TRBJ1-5	CASSPFQGSNQPQHF
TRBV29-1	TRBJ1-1	CSPRDRRFTEAFF
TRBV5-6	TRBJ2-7	CASSLAGGGSPREQYF
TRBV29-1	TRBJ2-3	CSVEALVFGTQYF
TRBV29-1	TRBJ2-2	CSVGASGSVGELFF
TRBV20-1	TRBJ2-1	CSARWVMVAGVYNEQFF
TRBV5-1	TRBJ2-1	CASSFVGTGGYNEQFF
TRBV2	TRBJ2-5	CASSDPRSGGPQETRYF
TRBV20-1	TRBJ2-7	CSASVRPGSTYEQYF
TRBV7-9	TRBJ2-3	CASSLVISWGLAGDTQYF
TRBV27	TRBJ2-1	CASSLRVAGGSPYNEQFF
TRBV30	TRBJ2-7	CAWKDWTGPTYEQYF
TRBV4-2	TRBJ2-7	CASSQGGPPSYEQYF
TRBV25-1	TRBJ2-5	CASSGDRGGQETQYF
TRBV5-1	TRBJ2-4	CASSFFSGSVAKNIQYF
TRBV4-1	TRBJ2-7	CASRSSGRSYEQYF
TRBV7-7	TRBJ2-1	CASSLISSETSYNEQFF
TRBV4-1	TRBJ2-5	CASSRTLGETQYF
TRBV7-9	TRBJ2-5	CASSLGTVGETQYF
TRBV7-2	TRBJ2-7	CASSLDSVGAEQYF
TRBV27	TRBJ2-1	CASRTSLRSSYNEQFF
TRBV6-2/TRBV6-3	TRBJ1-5	CASSRSTGVGQPQHF
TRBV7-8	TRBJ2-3	CASSPRAGGITDTQYF
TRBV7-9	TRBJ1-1	CASSLAVVGTEAFF
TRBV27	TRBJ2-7	CASSARQGTSVYEQYF